What follows describes a single TCR beta chain. The CDR3 spans 16 residues. The V gene end was trimmed by 5 bases and the J gene end by 5 bases; junction bases not matched to a gene: 6. Germline lookup yields CDR1 SGHTA and CDR2 FQGTGA. This sample stems from a study of blood T cell repertoires in COVID-19. Generated by immunoSEQ multiplex PCR, the TCRdb table keeps only in-frame clones and is missing some. The profile shows under 250,000 clones, around 85% of them singletons. J is TRBJ2-3 and V is TRBV7-3, with 14 bases aligning to TRBD2. The source material was peripheral blood. The clonotype comes from a man in his 60s with acute or convalescent COVID-19. The CDR3 nucleotides read TGTGCCAGCAGCACCTCCGGGACTAGCGGGGGAGATACGCAGTATTTT. As protein: CASSTSGTSGGDTQYF.